The T cell receptor (beta chain) described here comes from a study of CD8 T cells in ankylosing spondylitis. Findings of the study overall: CD8+ cells made up the disease-linked clones, which were relatively rare in peripheral blood.

Each TCR beta library was made by quantitative 5'-RACE that incorporated molecular barcodes. From the 5' RACE reads, TCRdb called clonotypes with MiXCR, one entry per CDR3 protein. The top ten hold 4% to 5.5% of the sample, which has about 210,000 distinct CDR3 sequences, approximately 7.6% seen once. This clonotype has a count of ten or more. The antigen is undetermined. Germline V CDR1 and CDR2: MNHEY, SMNVEV (reference sequence). The V end was cut by 3 bases, the J end by 7 bases, with 10 bases between. CDR3 length equals 13 residues. The V and J genes are TRBV27 and TRBJ1-5; tentative D call: TRBD1 (6 bases). Sequencing used blood, either unsorted or a sorted T cell fraction (not recorded which). This receptor was taken from a female donor with ankylosing spondylitis or in good health (not recorded which). The chain's CDR3 is CASSFRRGQPQHF. CDR3 coding DNA: TGTGCCAGCAGTTTCCGAAGGGGGCAGCCCCAGCATTTT.